This entry lists 23 T cell receptor beta chains sequenced from one sample in a study of cytomegalovirus exposure and HLA in healthy donors. Primers for the PCR totalled 60 Vbeta and 13 Jbeta. Clones were read by immunoSEQ multiplex PCR, and TCRdb kept only the in-frame ones, dropping some. The sample lists fewer than 250,000 clones, 60% to 80% occurring once. Sequences were obtained from PBMCs. The receptors stem from a young woman in good health and CMV-seronegative.

The V call is TRBV7-8, the J call TRBJ1-1, with 7 bases matching TRBD1. Germline CDR1 is SGHVS and CDR2 is FQNEAQ. The CDR3 sequence is 16 residues long. V shed 5 bases and J 6 bases; nucleotides not matched to a gene: 15. CDR3 DNA: TGTGCCAGCAGCACCTACAGGGACAGAATGGGGGCTGAAGCTTTCTTT. Its translation is CASSTYRDRMGAEAFF.

The V call is TRBV4-2, the J call TRBJ2-5; D is perhaps TRBD2 (6 bases). CDR3 length: 15 amino acids. V lost 1 base, J lost 3 bases, and 12 bases lay in between. CDR1 and CDR2 from the germline V gene are LGHNA and YNFKEQ. The CDR3 bases are TGTGCCAGCAGCCAAGGGGGAACGGGAGAAGAGACCCAGTACTTC. Translation gives CASSQGGTGEETQYF.

The chain uses TRBV7-3 and TRBJ2-3, with 10 positions matching TRBD2. Looked up from germline, CDR1 is SGHTA and CDR2 is FQGTGA. This CDR3 has 15 amino acids. J lost 3 bases, V lost 5 bases, and 5 bases had no gene match. CDR3 nucleotides: TGTGCCAGCAGCCCCACTAGCGGGGAAACAGATACGCAGTATTTT. It specifies CASSPTSGETDTQYF.

The chain recombines TRBV19 with TRBJ1-2, with 8 bases matching TRBD1. The CDR3 spans 14 residues. V was pared by 3 bases and J by 8 bases, with 8 bases of the junction left unmatched. From germline, CDR1 is LNHDA and CDR2 SQIVND (reference sequence). The CDR3 loop reads CASSIGQGLGGYTF. The CDR3 DNA sequence: TGTGCCAGTAGTATCGGACAGGGTTTGGGCGGCTACACCTTC.

This chain joins TRBV6-5 and TRBJ2-2; D not resolved. Germline CDR1 and CDR2: MNHEY and SVGAGI. This CDR3 contains 12 residues. The germline V and J ends were trimmed by 2 bases and 4 bases, with 2 bases remaining between them. As DNA, the CDR3 is TGTGCCAGCAGTTACCTCACCGGGGAGCTGTTTTTT. Its translation is CASSYLTGELFF.

In the case of this clone: At one end, the junction sequence differs from germline, possibly due to a read error. This sample also contains other DNA sequences that code for the same CDR3. The rearrangement links TRBV7-3 to TRBJ1-1, with TRBD1 matching over 7 bases. This CDR3 is 15 amino acids long. Germline CDR1 reads SGHTA; CDR2 reads FQGTGA. The CDR3 bases are TGTGCCAGCAGCCAACAGACAGGGATGAACACTGAAGCCTTCTTT. This codes for CASSQQTGMNTEAFF.

The chain couples TRBV4-1 to TRBJ2-1; D may be TRBD1 (6 bases). The CDR3 is made up of 14 amino acids. Germline lookup yields CDR1 MGHRA and CDR2 YSYEKL. The germline V and J ends were trimmed by 4 bases and 7 bases, with 14 bases remaining between them. The CDR3 protein is CASSPRDTLNEQFF. The CDR3 bases are TGCGCCAGCAGCCCCCGGGACACTCTAAATGAGCAGTTCTTC.

This clone occurred a few times. This CDR3 is CASSLGQLLAKNIQYF. Here the CDR3 DNA reads TGCGCCAGCAGCTTGGGACAGCTGCTAGCCAAAAACATTCAGTACTTC. The chain links TRBV5-1 to TRBJ2-4, with a possible D match to TRBD1 (5 bases). The CDR3 has 16 residues. V lost 0 bases and J 0 bases, leaving 10 bases between the germline ends. Germline loops: CDR1 SGHRS, CDR2 YFSETQ.

This chain connects TRBV4-1 to TRBJ2-1; 11 bases line up with TRBD2. The CDR3 covers 14 residues. The V segment lost 2 bases and the J segment 12 bases; nucleotides outside the gene matches: 6. Per the germline V gene, CDR1 is MGHRA and CDR2 is YSYEKL. CDR3 in DNA: TGCGCCAGCAGCCAACTAGCGGGGGGCTCGTGGCAGTTCTTC. Its protein is CASSQLAGGSWQFF.

V is TRBV29-1 and J is TRBJ1-1; 8 bases are shared with TRBD1. CDR1 and CDR2 (germline): SQVTM, ANQGSEA. This CDR3 is 12 amino acids long. With 6 bases clipped from V and 1 base from J, the junction kept 1 base outside the gene matches. In nucleotides, the CDR3 is TGCAGCGTGGGGACAGGGAACACTGAAGCTTTCTTT. Protein product: CSVGTGNTEAFF.

This clone was seen once. V and J are TRBV9 and TRBJ2-1, with D possibly TRBD2 on 6 matching bases. The length of the CDR3 is 13 residues. CDR1 SGDLS and CDR2 YYNGEE come from the germline V gene. Trimming stripped 6 bases from V and 9 bases from J, with 16 bases between. The DNA for the CDR3 is TGTGCCAGCAACGCGGGCGGGGACGGTGAGCAGTTCTTC. This encodes CASNAGGDGEQFF.

This clone showed up just a few times. The gene calls are TRBV19 and TRBJ1-6, with D perhaps matching TRBD1 (6 bases). V lost 5 bases, J lost 6 bases, and 14 bases lay in between. This CDR3 is built from 15 residues. CDR1 is LNHDA, CDR2 SQIVND, per germline (reference sequence). The CDR3 DNA reads as TGTGCCAGTAGTCGCGCCGGACAGATTAATTCACCCCTCCACTTT. Its translation is CASSRAGQINSPLHF.

The chain joins TRBV2 to TRBJ1-2; D possibly corresponds to TRBD1 (5 bases). The V end lost 9 bases, the J end lost 2 bases, and 13 bases lay between the germline ends. CDR3 length: 13 residues. Per germline, CDR1 SNHLY and CDR2 FYNNEI. CDR3 nucleotide sequence: TGTGCCAGTTCAACCGGGGGAAACTATGGCTACACCTTC. Its translation is CASSTGGNYGYTF.

The chain recombines TRBV14 with TRBJ2-1; D not certain. V lost 0 bases and J 0 bases, leaving 9 bases between the germline ends. The CDR3 is made up of 16 amino acids. CDR1 is SGHDN, CDR2 FVKESK, per germline. The CDR3 is CASSQDFLSSYNEQFF. In nucleotides, the CDR3 is TGTGCCAGCAGCCAAGACTTCCTAAGCTCCTACAATGAGCAGTTCTTC.

The rearrangement uses TRBV6-1 and TRBJ1-4, with TRBD1 identical over 8 bases. The junction had 7 bases not matched to a gene; V was cut back by 2 bases and J by 5 bases. The CDR3 totals 16 residues. The germline gives CDR1 MNHNS, CDR2 SASEGT. CDR3: CASSEIQGAQNEKLFF. CDR3 nucleotide sequence: TGTGCCAGCAGTGAAATCCAGGGGGCGCAGAATGAAAAACTGTTTTTT.

V and J are TRBV6-1 and TRBJ1-1, with D tentatively TRBD1 (5 bases). V lost 6 bases and J 2 bases, leaving 13 bases between the germline ends. Per germline, CDR1 MNHNS and CDR2 SASEGT. The CDR3 is made up of 14 amino acids. This chain's CDR3 is CASRPDNFNTEAFF. CDR3 sequence (DNA): TGTGCCAGCAGGCCGGACAACTTCAACACTGAAGCTTTCTTT.

The chain links TRBV13 to TRBJ2-1; TRBD2 is a possible D gene (6 bases). The CDR3 has 17 residues. Trimming shortened V by 0 bases and J by 4 bases, and 16 bases separated the two germline ends. CDR1 is PRHDT and CDR2 is FYEKMQ in the germline V gene (reference sequence). CDR3: CASSLGGTAGRYNEQFF. The CDR3 nucleotides read TGTGCCAGCAGCTTAGGGGGGACGGCGGGACGTTACAATGAGCAGTTCTTC.

V gene TRBV6-6 combines with J gene TRBJ1-1, with D unclear. Between the trimmed V and J ends, which lost 2 bases and 6 bases, there was a span of 10 bases. Germline V gene lookup returns CDR1 MNHNY and CDR2 SVGAGI (reference sequence). The CDR3 is 13 amino acids. CDR3 in amino acids: CASSYREAAEAFF. The CDR3 DNA follows: TGTGCCAGCAGTTACAGGGAGGCCGCTGAAGCTTTCTTT.

The chain joins TRBV9 to TRBJ2-1, with D perhaps matching TRBD2 (7 bases). The CDR3 extends over 16 amino acids. Trimming stripped 1 base from V and 4 bases from J, with 15 bases between. The V gene's germline CDR1 is SGDLS and CDR2 YYNGEE. CDR3 region: CASSVSGGQSYNEQFF. CDR3 DNA: TGTGCCAGCAGCGTATCGGGGGGCCAATCTTACAATGAGCAGTTCTTC. The full variable domain, in which reference TRBV9 and TRBJ2-1 provide the parts outside the CDR3, is DSGVTQTPKHLITATGQRVTLRCSPRSGDLSVYWYQQSLDQGLQFLIQYYNGEERAKGNILERFSAQQFPDLHSELNLSSLELGDSALYFCASSVSGGQSYNEQFFGPGTRLTVL.

V gene TRBV28 combines with J gene TRBJ1-2; D is undetermined. The CDR3 totals 13 residues. Between the trimmed V and J ends, which lost 7 bases and 0 bases, there was a span of 9 bases. Germline assignment: CDR1 MDHEN and CDR2 SYDVKM. The chain's CDR3 is CASTTQANYGYTF. CDR3 bases: TGTGCCAGCACCACCCAGGCTAACTATGGCTACACCTTC.

In this sample, this clone turned up a few times. The V call is TRBV7-9, the J call TRBJ1-2; D unresolved. This CDR3 region has 12 residues. Germline CDR1 and CDR2: SEHNR and FQNEAQ (reference sequence). The ends were cut back, 0 bases at V and 8 bases at J, with 7 bases in the middle. As DNA, the CDR3 is TGTGCCAGCAGCTTAGCCGGGGTCGGCTACACCTTC. Translated: CASSLAGVGYTF.

The J gene is TRBJ1-2, the V gene TRBV7-2; D is uncertain. The CDR3 is made up of 14 amino acids. Trimming removed 0 bases from V and 3 bases from J, with 8 bases in between. Germline lookup yields CDR1 SGHTA and CDR2 FQGNSA. CDR3 DNA: TGTGCCAGCAGCTTAGCGTGGCTCTACTATGGCTACACCTTC. Translating gives CASSLAWLYYGYTF.

The chain carries TRBV7-3 and TRBJ2-5; 7 nucleotides match TRBD1. The CDR3 runs 15 residues. Germline loops: CDR1 SGHTA, CDR2 FQGTGA. After removal of 0 bases from V and 4 bases from J, the junction contained 5 bases not matched to a gene. The CDR3 DNA follows: TGTGCCAGCAGCTTAACAGGGGGCGGTTTAGAGACCCAGTACTTC. Encoded protein: CASSLTGGGLETQYF.